A single sample is the source of the 10 T cell receptor beta chains below, sequenced in a study of blood T cells in healthy people across ages. PCR was performed a second time for 7 to 11 cycles using a sample-barcoded 5' primer and a J-beta primer mix. TCRdb used MiXCR to reprocess the 5' RACE reads, holding one entry per CDR3 protein. Of 600,000 or so distinct CDR3 sequences listed, approximately 21% were seen once; the top ten hold approximately 3.6%. Sequencing input: blood. All receptors come from a man in his 70s in good health.

This clonotype came up once. V usage is TRBV28 and J usage is TRBJ2-3, with D tentatively TRBD1 (5 bases). Germline V gives CDR1 MDHEN, CDR2 SYDVKM. V lost 7 bases to trimming and J lost 7 bases, with 27 bases between them. This CDR3 has 17 residues. In DNA form, the CDR3 reads TGTGCCAGCACCCAACCCTACAGGAGCCAGGCACAGAATACGCAGTATTTT. Its protein is CASTQPYRSQAQNTQYF.

The J gene is TRBJ1-1, the V gene TRBV29-1; weak D call: TRBD1 (5 bases). Germline CDR1 SQVTM, CDR2 ANQGSEA. The ends were cut back, 7 bases at V and 3 bases at J, with 15 bases in the middle. The CDR3 sequence is 13 residues long. Here the CDR3 reads CSGRDGEYTEAFF. The CDR3 bases are TGCAGCGGCCGGGACGGAGAATACACTGAAGCTTTCTTT. Drawing the rest from reference TRBV29-1 and TRBJ1-1, the complete variable domain is SAVISQKPSRDICQRGTSLTIQCQVDSQVTMMFWYRQQPGQSLTLIATANQGSEATYESGFVIDKFPISRPNLTFSTLTVSNMSPEDSSIYLCSGRDGEYTEAFFGQGTRLTVV.

This clonotype was seen a few times. CDR3 sequence: CASRARGGSYEQYF. Written as DNA, the CDR3 is TGTGCCAGCAGGGCGAGGGGGGGCTCCTACGAGCAGTACTTC. The chain has TRBV2 and TRBJ2-1; weak D call: TRBD2 (7 bases). The DNA matches TRBJ2-7 better at its end, which makes the J call doubtful. Germline-derived CDR1 and CDR2 are SNHLY and FYNNEI. This CDR3 has 14 amino acids.

This clonotype was recorded a few times. The rearrangement links TRBV4-3 to TRBJ2-5; the match to TRBD1 covers 8 bases. The germline gives CDR1 LGHNA, CDR2 YSLEER. After removal of 0 bases from V and 4 bases from J, the junction contained 13 bases not matched to a gene. The length of the CDR3 is 18 residues. The CDR3 region has the DNA TGCGCCAGCAGCCAAGATTATATGGGGCAGGGGGCTGGAGAGACCCAGTACTTC. It encodes CASSQDYMGQGAGETQYF.

This clonotype was seen at least ten times. The chain carries TRBV5-1 and TRBJ1-4, with 7 nucleotides matching TRBD1. This CDR3 region has 15 residues. Losses at the gene ends were 0 bases for V and 5 bases for J; bases not matched to a gene: 4. Germline CDR1 SGHRS, CDR2 YFSETQ. In DNA form, the CDR3 reads TGCGCCAGCAGCTTGGCGGGACAGTTAAATGAAAAACTGTTTTTT. The encoded protein is CASSLAGQLNEKLFF.

This clonotype was observed a few times. The chain couples TRBV28 to TRBJ2-6; perhaps TRBD1 as D (6 bases). Germline CDR1 MDHEN, CDR2 SYDVKM. The CDR3 is 17 residues long. Deletions cut 4 bases from V and 2 bases from J, with 15 bases between. The CDR3 DNA reads as TGTGCCAGCAGTTACGCCCAGGGGTCCACTGGGGCCAACGTCCTGACTTTC. It yields the protein CASSYAQGSTGANVLTF.

This clonotype showed up just a few times. V gene TRBV12-3 or TRBV12-4 combines with J gene TRBJ2-1, with 14 bases aligning to TRBD2. Trimming removed 6 bases from V and 10 bases from J; junction bases left unmatched: 8. This CDR3 is built from 15 residues. As DNA, the CDR3 is TGTGCCAGCAGCTTGACTAGCGGGAGGGCCGGGGAGCAGTTCTTC. It specifies CASSLTSGRAGEQFF.

This chain uses TRBV28 with TRBJ2-3; possibly TRBD2 for D (5 bases). CDR3 length: 15 amino acids. The germline CDR1 and CDR2 sequences are MDHEN and SYDVKM. V lost 2 bases and J 1 base, leaving 10 bases between the germline ends. The CDR3 sequence is CASSLARVRTDTQYF. CDR3 bases: TGTGCCAGCAGTTTAGCGAGGGTGCGCACAGATACGCAGTATTTT. Full variable domain (missing parts from reference TRBV28 and TRBJ2-3): DVKVTQSSRYLVKRTGEKVFLECVQDMDHENMFWYRQDPGLGLRLIYFSYDVKMKEKGDIPEGYSVSREKKERFSLILESASTNQTSMYLCASSLARVRTDTQYFGPGTRLTVL.

This clonotype was picked up a small number of times. The rearrangement links TRBV20-1 to TRBJ2-5, with 8 bases fitting TRBD1. There are 14 residues in the CDR3. Trimming took 4 bases from V and 5 from J; bases not matched to a gene: 9. Germline CDR1 DFQATT, CDR2 SNEGSKA (reference sequence). The CDR3 coding sequence is TGCAGTGCTACCGACAGGGGATCTTGGGAGACCCAGTACTTC. Translating it yields CSATDRGSWETQYF.

The CDR3 DNA sequence: TGTGCCAGCAGCGTAGGCCGATGGGGGCTCGAGCAGTACTTC. This encodes CASSVGRWGLEQYF. V usage is TRBV9 and J usage is TRBJ2-7; D is perhaps TRBD1 (6 bases). Trimming left V 0 bases short and J 6 bases short, with 13 bases between. There are 14 residues in the CDR3. CDR1 SGDLS and CDR2 YYNGEE come from the germline V gene.